This T cell receptor (beta chain) was found in a study of T cell repertoires in cytomegalovirus infection. This clonotype appeared many times. Its target is unknown. The germline CDR1 and CDR2 sequences are SGHTA and FQGNSA. The CDR3 sequence is 13 residues long. Trimming stripped 4 bases from V and 2 bases from J, with 8 bases between. In TCRdb, the reads were re-called with MiXCR into one record per CDR3 protein. This table holds roughly 570,000 distinct CDR3 sequences, 40% found once. The sequence derives from a human donor in good health (CMV status not recorded). Some clones in this sample may be carry-over from other donors' samples. The J gene is TRBJ1-1, the V gene TRBV7-2; D unclear. The sequenced sample was cultured PBMCs, obtained from culture after CMV antigen stimulation. This chain's CDR3 is CASSSTGNTEAFF. The CDR3 nucleotides are TGTGCCAGCAGCTCGACTGGCAACACTGAAGCTTTCTTT.